This TCR beta chain emerged from a study of CD8 T cells in ankylosing spondylitis. Study-level results: Among TCR beta sequences, a motif of eight or nine highly homologous variants appeared characteristic of ankylosing spondylitis blood. Peripheral blood samples showed relatively rare disease-linked clones, and these clones were CD8+.

This CDR3 contains 15 residues. V lost 0 bases and J lost 0, with 8 bases in between. CDR1 LGHDT and CDR2 YNNKEL come from the germline V gene (reference sequence). TCR beta libraries were made by quantitative 5'-RACE with molecular barcodes. TCRdb re-derived calls from the 5' RACE reads in MiXCR, one entry per CDR3 protein. The sample holds approximately 240,000 distinct CDR3 sequences, 20% to 30% seen once. Comment on this clonotype: What it recognizes is unknown.

The chain couples TRBV3-1 to TRBJ2-5, with D hard to call. The clonotype was recovered from a male donor with ankylosing spondylitis or in good health (not recorded which). The sample consisted of blood, either unsorted or a sorted T cell fraction (not recorded which). In DNA form, the CDR3 reads TGTGCCAGCAGCCAAGATCCGGTGTACCAAGAGACCCAGTACTTC. Protein: CASSQDPVYQETQYF.